The rows below give T cell receptor beta chains drawn from one sample of a study of blood T cell repertoires in COVID-19. Produced via immunoSEQ multiplex PCR; TCRdb's table is partial and in-frame only. Among around 100,000 clones, approximately 87% were seen once, and the ten largest hold about 13%. Sequencing input: peripheral blood. The receptors here all came from a human donor in a cohort sampled during active COVID-19. CDR3s include the opening cysteine and the closing phenylalanine or tryptophan. The D gene is left open where the match is weak. Expanded clones get a size class; other rows say once, few or many, or leave the size out.

>TRBJ1-2|TRBD1|-|TRBV5-4
CASSLPFGQGRDYGYTF
TGTGCCAGCAGCCTACCCTTTGGACAGGGGAGAGACTATGGCTACACCTTC
>TRBJ1-3|-|once|TRBV5-4
CASSLKATSGNTIYF
TGTGCCAGCAGCTTGAAAGCGACCTCTGGAAACACCATATATTTT
>TRBJ1-1|-|-|TRBV11-2
CASSLYSEAFF
TGTGCCAGCAGCCTTTACTCTGAAGCTTTCTTT
>TRBJ1-2|-|-|TRBV9
CASSVRAETNYGYTF
TGTGCCAGCAGCGTACGAGCGGAGACTAACTATGGCTACACCTTC
>TRBJ2-7|-|-|TRBV7-2
CASSLAGDRGEQYF
TGTGCCAGCAGCTTAGCCGGGGATAGAGGCGAGCAGTACTTC
>TRBJ1-3|TRBD1|-|TRBV18
CASSPPGQHSGNTIYF
TGTGCCAGCTCACCACCGGGACAGCATTCGGGAAACACCATATATTTT
>TRBJ2-7|-|-|TRBV29-1
CSVEGAKTYEQYF
TGCAGCGTGGAGGGGGCGAAGACTTACGAGCAGTACTTC
>TRBJ2-7|TRBD2|-|TRBV6-5
CASSRLADSYEQYF
TGTGCCAGCAGTAGGCTAGCGGACTCCTACGAGCAGTACTTC
>TRBJ2-6|TRBD1|-|TRBV7-9
CASNEDRGWSGANVLTF
TGTGCCAGCAACGAGGACAGGGGATGGAGTGGGGCCAACGTCCTGACTTTC
>TRBJ2-4|TRBD1|few|TRBV3-1/TRBV3-2
CASSRPRTGNHIVAKNIQYF
TGTGCCAGCAGCCGCCCCCGGACAGGAAATCACATCGTAGCCAAAAACATTCAGTACTTC
>TRBJ2-6|-|once|TRBV20-1
CSASPSSGANVLTF
TGCAGTGCTAGTCCGTCCTCTGGGGCCAACGTCCTGACTTTC
>TRBJ1-5|-|-|TRBV21-1
CASSKADRGQGCGRGQQPQHF
TGTGCCAGCAGCAAAGCCGACAGGGGGCAAGGGTGCGGGAGGGGGCAACAGCCCCAGCATTTT
>TRBJ2-4|-|-|TRBV5-6
CASSVQTGPWAKNIQYF
TGTGCCAGCAGCGTCCAGACAGGCCCCTGGGCCAAAAACATTCAGTACTTC
>TRBJ1-2|-|-|TRBV30
CAWSGEAGYTF
TGTGCCTGGAGCGGTGAGGCTGGCTACACCTTC
>TRBJ2-2|TRBD2|-|TRBV19
CASSILAGASGELFF
TGTGCCAGTAGTATCCTAGCGGGAGCCTCCGGGGAGCTGTTTTTT
>TRBJ1-1|-|-|TRBV5-4
CASSPSAARTEAFF
TGTGCCAGCAGCCCCTCAGCGGCGAGGACTGAAGCTTTCTTT
>TRBJ1-1|-|-|TRBV6-5
CASSYGVRVRNTEAFF
TGTGCCAGCAGTTACGGCGTCAGGGTTAGGAACACTGAAGCTTTCTTT
>TRBJ2-1|TRBD2|-|TRBV10-3
CAVKSSGRANEQFF
TGTGCCGTGAAGTCTAGCGGGAGGGCCAATGAGCAGTTCTTC
>TRBJ2-1|-|few|TRBV18
CASSPLGGYNEQFF
TGTGCCAGCTCACCACTTGGAGGATACAATGAGCAGTTCTTC
>TRBJ1-5|-|-|TRBV6-5
CASSSLTRGQPQHF
TGTGCCAGCAGCTCCCTGACCCGAGGGCAGCCCCAGCATTTT
>TRBJ1-5|-|few|TRBV3-1/TRBV3-2
CASSQDRGRNQPQHF
TGTGCCAGCAGCCAAGATCGGGGTCGAAATCAGCCCCAGCATTTT
>TRBJ2-1|TRBD1|-|TRBV6-6
CASKTFTGGNEQFF
TGTGCCAGCAAAACATTTACAGGGGGCAATGAGCAGTTCTTC